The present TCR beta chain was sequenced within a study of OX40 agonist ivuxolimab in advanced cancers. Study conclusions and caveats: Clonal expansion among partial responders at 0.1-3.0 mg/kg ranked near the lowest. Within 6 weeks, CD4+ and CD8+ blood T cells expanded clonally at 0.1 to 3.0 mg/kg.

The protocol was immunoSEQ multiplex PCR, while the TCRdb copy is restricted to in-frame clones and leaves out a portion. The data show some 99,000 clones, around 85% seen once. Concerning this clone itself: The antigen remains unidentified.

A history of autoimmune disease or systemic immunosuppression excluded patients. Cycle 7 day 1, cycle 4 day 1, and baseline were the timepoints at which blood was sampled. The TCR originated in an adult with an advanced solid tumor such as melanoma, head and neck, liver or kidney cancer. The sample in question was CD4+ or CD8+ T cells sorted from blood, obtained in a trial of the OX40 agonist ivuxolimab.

This chain's CDR3 is CASSFTGTDTQYF. CDR3 DNA: TGCGCCAGCAGCTTCACAGGCACAGATACGCAGTATTTT. V and J are TRBV4-3 and TRBJ2-3; no definite D call. V was cut by 5 bases and J by 1 base, with 7 bases left in between. CDR1 is LGHNA, CDR2 YSLEER, per germline. The CDR3 is 13 residues long.